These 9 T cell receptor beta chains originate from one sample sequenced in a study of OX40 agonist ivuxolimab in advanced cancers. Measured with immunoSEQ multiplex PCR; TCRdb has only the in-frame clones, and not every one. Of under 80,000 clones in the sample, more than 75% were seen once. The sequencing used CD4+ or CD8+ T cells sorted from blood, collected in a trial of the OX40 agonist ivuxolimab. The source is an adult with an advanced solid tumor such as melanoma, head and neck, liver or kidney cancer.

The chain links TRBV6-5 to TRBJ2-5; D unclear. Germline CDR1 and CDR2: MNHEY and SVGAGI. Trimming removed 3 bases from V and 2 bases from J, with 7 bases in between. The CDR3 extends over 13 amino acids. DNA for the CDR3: TGTGCCAGCAGTTATGGCATTCAAGAGACCCAGTACTTC. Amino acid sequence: CASSYGIQETQYF.

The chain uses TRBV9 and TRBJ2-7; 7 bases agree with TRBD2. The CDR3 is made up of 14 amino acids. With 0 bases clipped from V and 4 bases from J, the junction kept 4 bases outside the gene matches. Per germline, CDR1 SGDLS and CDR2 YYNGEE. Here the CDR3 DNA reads TGTGCCAGCAGCGTAGACGGGGGGACTTACGAGCAGTACTTC. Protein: CASSVDGGTYEQYF.

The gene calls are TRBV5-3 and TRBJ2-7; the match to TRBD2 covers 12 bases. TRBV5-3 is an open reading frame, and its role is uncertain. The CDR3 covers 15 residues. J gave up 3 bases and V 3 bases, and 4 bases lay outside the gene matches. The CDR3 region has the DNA TGTGCCAGAAGCTCGGTGACTAGCGGGAGCTACGAGCAGTACTTC. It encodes CARSSVTSGSYEQYF.

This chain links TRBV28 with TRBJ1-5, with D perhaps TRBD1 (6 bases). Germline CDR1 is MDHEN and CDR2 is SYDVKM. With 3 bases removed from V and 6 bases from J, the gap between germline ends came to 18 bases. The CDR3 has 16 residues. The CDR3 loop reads CASSFLGASYAQPQHF. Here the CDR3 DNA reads TGTGCCAGCAGTTTTTTGGGGGCCAGTTACGCTCAGCCCCAGCATTTT.

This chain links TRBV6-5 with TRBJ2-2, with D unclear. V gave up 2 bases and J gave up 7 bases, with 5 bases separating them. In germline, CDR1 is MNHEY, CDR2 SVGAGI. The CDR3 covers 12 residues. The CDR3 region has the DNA TGTGCCAGCAGTTACGGGGTCGGGGAGCTGTTTTTT. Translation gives CASSYGVGELFF.

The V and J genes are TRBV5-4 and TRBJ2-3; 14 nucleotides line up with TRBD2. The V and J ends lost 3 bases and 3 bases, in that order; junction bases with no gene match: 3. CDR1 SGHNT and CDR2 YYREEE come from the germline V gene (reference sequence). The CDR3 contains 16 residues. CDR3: CASSSGLAGATDTQYF. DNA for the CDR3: TGTGCCAGCAGCTCGGGACTAGCGGGAGCTACAGATACGCAGTATTTT.

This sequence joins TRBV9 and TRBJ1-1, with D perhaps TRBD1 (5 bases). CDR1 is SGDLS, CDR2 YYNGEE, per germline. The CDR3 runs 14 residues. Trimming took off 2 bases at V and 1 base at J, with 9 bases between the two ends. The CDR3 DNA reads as TGTGCCAGCAGCGTGGAGGGGAGGAACACTGAAGCTTTCTTT. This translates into CASSVEGRNTEAFF.

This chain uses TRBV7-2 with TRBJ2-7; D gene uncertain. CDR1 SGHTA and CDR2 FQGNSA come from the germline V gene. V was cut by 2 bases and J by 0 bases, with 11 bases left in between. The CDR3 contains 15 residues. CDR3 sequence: CASSLRVSGSYEQYF. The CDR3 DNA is TGTGCCAGCAGCTTACGGGTCTCGGGCTCCTACGAGCAGTACTTC.

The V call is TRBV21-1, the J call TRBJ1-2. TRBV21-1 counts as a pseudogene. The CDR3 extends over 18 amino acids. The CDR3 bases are TGTGCCAGCAGCAAGCAGGCGAAAGGGAGGGGGCTTAACTATGGCTACACCTTC. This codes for CASSKQAKGRGLNYGYTF.